The 20 T cell receptor beta chains given below trace back to one sample, sequenced in a study of OX40 agonist ivuxolimab in advanced cancers. Generated by immunoSEQ multiplex PCR, the TCRdb table keeps only in-frame clones and is missing some. The sample has about 90,000 clones, under 95% seen once; the top ten hold about 0.3%. The sequencing here drew on CD4+ or CD8+ T cells sorted from blood, taken in a trial of the OX40 agonist ivuxolimab. The source of these receptors is an adult with an advanced solid tumor such as melanoma, head and neck, liver or kidney cancer.

V and J are TRBV5-4 and TRBJ1-1, with D possibly matching TRBD1 (6 bases). This CDR3 comprises 12 residues. CDR1 is SGHNT, CDR2 YYREEE, per germline (reference sequence). Trimming shortened V by 4 bases and J by 11 bases, and 15 bases separated the two germline ends. CDR3 bases: TGTGCCAGCAGCCTACAGGGCTATGATGCTTTCTTT. It yields the protein CASSLQGYDAFF. The entire variable domain, with the rest obtained from reference TRBV5-4 and TRBJ1-1, is as follows: ETGVTQSPTHLIKTRGQQVTLRCSSQSGHNTVSWYQQALGQGPQFIFQYYREEENGRGNFPPRFSGLQFPNYSSELNVNALELDDSALYLCASSLQGYDAFFGQGTRLTVV.

The genes are TRBV2 and TRBJ2-7, with TRBD2 matching over 8 bases. J was trimmed by 9 bases and V by 4 bases; bases with no gene match: 14. Per germline, CDR1 SNHLY and CDR2 FYNNEI. CDR3 length equals 15 residues. CDR3 loop: CASSASPGISGRQYF. Written as DNA, the CDR3 is TGTGCCAGCAGTGCATCACCAGGGATCAGCGGGAGGCAGTACTTC. Variable domain in full (rest from reference TRBV2 and TRBJ2-7): EPEVTQTPSHQVTQMGQEVILRCVPISNHLYFYWYRQILGQKVEFLVSFYNNEISEKSEIFDDQFSVERPDGSNFTLKIRSTKLEDSAMYFCASSASPGISGRQYFGPGTRLTVT.

The J gene is TRBJ2-1, the V gene TRBV15; the D gene is possibly TRBD1 (6 bases). V was shortened by 8 bases and J by 0 bases, with 14 bases between the two germline ends. This CDR3 region has 15 residues. Germline loops: CDR1 LNHNV, CDR2 YYDKDF (reference sequence). Here the CDR3 reads CATSGGGSSYNEQFF. CDR3 nucleotide sequence: TGTGCCACCTCTGGGGGCGGAAGCTCCTACAATGAGCAGTTCTTC.

The gene calls are TRBV18 and TRBJ1-3; TRBD1 is a possible D gene (6 bases). This CDR3 has 15 residues. Germline V gene data show CDR1 as KGHSH and CDR2 as LQKENI. Trimming took off 1 base at V and 0 bases at J, with 7 bases between the two ends. The CDR3 sequence is CASSPRTASGNTIYF. The CDR3 coding sequence is TGTGCCAGCTCACCACGGACAGCCTCTGGAAACACCATATATTTT.

The rearrangement uses TRBV28 and TRBJ2-1; D unresolved. This CDR3 is 14 amino acids long. Between the trimmed V and J ends, which lost 5 bases and 8 bases, there was a span of 16 bases. CDR1 is MDHEN and CDR2 is SYDVKM in the germline V gene. CDR3 DNA sequence: TGTGCCAGCAGTCTACCCCTAATTAGAGATGAGCAGTTCTTC. This sequence encodes CASSLPLIRDEQFF.

The chain is built from TRBV6-1 and TRBJ1-3; D is ambiguous. The ends were cut back, 3 bases at V and 2 bases at J, with 14 bases in the middle. Germline CDR1 and CDR2: MNHNS and SASEGT. CDR3 size: 16 residues. CDR3 amino acids: CASSDTGWVAGNTIYF. CDR3 nucleotides: TGTGCCAGCAGTGACACCGGGTGGGTAGCTGGAAACACCATATATTTT.

This chain links TRBV4-3 with TRBJ2-7, with TRBD2 matching 10 bases. V trimming: 4 bases; J trimming: 7 bases; junction bases outside the gene matches: 13. This CDR3 is 16 amino acids long. From germline, CDR1 is LGHNA and CDR2 YSLEER. Here the CDR3 reads CASSPLLAGDLGEQYF. The CDR3 nucleotides are TGCGCCAGCAGCCCACTTCTAGCGGGGGACTTGGGGGAGCAGTACTTC.

This sequence joins TRBV5-1 and TRBJ2-5; the match to TRBD1 covers 12 bases. From germline, CDR1 is SGHRS and CDR2 YFSETQ. J lost 5 bases, V lost 1 base, and 9 bases had no gene match. The CDR3 consists of 17 residues. DNA of the CDR3: TGCGCCAGCAGCTTGCGGCAGGGACAGGGGGCGGGTGAGACCCAGTACTTC. Its translation is CASSLRQGQGAGETQYF.

This rearrangement joins TRBV28 to TRBJ2-7; D gene uncertain. The CDR3 length is 13 residues. Trimming removed 6 bases from V and 6 bases from J, with 15 bases in between. Germline CDR1 reads MDHEN; CDR2 reads SYDVKM. The CDR3 bases are TGTGCCAGCAGACCCCCGCTGATGAGCGAGCAGTACTTC. Its protein is CASRPPLMSEQYF. The entire variable domain, with the rest obtained from reference TRBV28 and TRBJ2-7, is as follows: DVKVTQSSRYLVKRTGEKVFLECVQDMDHENMFWYRQDPGLGLRLIYFSYDVKMKEKGDIPEGYSVSREKKERFSLILESASTNQTSMYLCASRPPLMSEQYFGPGTRLTVT.

The rearrangement links TRBV28 to TRBJ2-7; 12 nucleotides match TRBD1. V shed 8 bases and J 5 bases; nucleotides not matched to a gene: 4. The CDR3 spans 13 residues. The germline CDR1 and CDR2 sequences are MDHEN and SYDVKM. CDR3 DNA sequence: TGTGCCAGCCTGGGACAGGGGGCCCACGAGCAGTACTTC. It codes for CASLGQGAHEQYF.

The gene calls are TRBV30 and TRBJ2-5; 7 bases agree with TRBD2. The CDR3 is 13 residues long. After removal of 5 bases from V and 7 bases from J, the junction contained 10 bases not matched to a gene. Germline CDR1 reads GTSNPN; CDR2 reads SVGIG (reference sequence). The CDR3 protein is CAWRVGGGLTQYF. In nucleotides, the CDR3 is TGTGCCTGGCGCGTGGGGGGAGGGTTGACCCAGTACTTC.

The chain is built from TRBV15 and TRBJ2-7; D is uncertain. The germline gives CDR1 LNHNV, CDR2 YYDKDF (reference sequence). Trimming left V 2 bases short and J 3 bases short, with 11 bases between. The CDR3 runs 14 residues. DNA for the CDR3: TGTGCCACCAGCAGATCGCAGGACGGCTACGAGCAGTACTTC. Protein sequence: CATSRSQDGYEQYF.

The chain employs TRBV6-1 and TRBJ2-5; D is perhaps TRBD1 (5 bases). Germline assignment: CDR1 MNHNS and CDR2 SASEGT. The germline V and J ends were trimmed by 2 bases and 4 bases, with 11 bases remaining between them. The CDR3 runs to 14 residues. Here the CDR3 reads CASSELSQGETQYF. The CDR3 DNA sequence: TGTGCCAGCAGTGAACTGTCCCAGGGAGAGACCCAGTACTTC.

This chain joins TRBV27 and TRBJ1-5; a weak D match, TRBD1 (5 bases). The CDR3 sequence is 14 residues long. Between the trimmed V and J ends, which lost 6 bases and 7 bases, there was a span of 16 bases. CDR1 is MNHEY, CDR2 SMNVEV, per germline (reference sequence). The CDR3 spells CASSRGGVRQPQHF. The CDR3 coding sequence is TGTGCCAGCAGCCGGGGGGGGGTAAGGCAGCCCCAGCATTTT.

The chain carries TRBV28 and TRBJ1-3, with D perhaps TRBD1 (6 bases). Germline V gene data show CDR1 as MDHEN and CDR2 as SYDVKM. CDR3 length: 15 amino acids. V lost 4 bases to trimming and J lost 0 bases, with 10 bases between them. The CDR3 protein is CASSSSGVSGNTIYF. For the CDR3, the DNA is TGTGCCAGCAGTTCGTCAGGGGTCTCTGGAAACACCATATATTTT. The whole variable domain, remainder taken from reference TRBV28 and TRBJ1-3, is DVKVTQSSRYLVKRTGEKVFLECVQDMDHENMFWYRQDPGLGLRLIYFSYDVKMKEKGDIPEGYSVSREKKERFSLILESASTNQTSMYLCASSSSGVSGNTIYFGEGSWLTVV.

The rearrangement uses TRBV4-2 and TRBJ2-1, with D perhaps matching TRBD2 (5 bases). The ends were cut back, 3 bases at V and 2 bases at J, with 20 bases in the middle. The CDR3 loop spans 18 amino acids. Germline V gene lookup returns CDR1 LGHNA and CDR2 YNFKEQ. This chain's CDR3 is CASSQRASGNAAYNEQFF. The DNA for the CDR3 is TGTGCCAGCAGCCAGAGGGCATCCGGGAATGCCGCCTACAATGAGCAGTTCTTC.

The chain recombines TRBV29-1 with TRBJ1-5; D is unresolved. V was clipped by 4 bases and J by 4 bases, with 11 bases between them. Germline assignment: CDR1 SQVTM and CDR2 ANQGSEA. The CDR3 sequence is 13 residues long. CDR3 residues: CSVGSGVNQPQHF. The CDR3 bases are TGCAGCGTTGGGTCCGGGGTTAATCAGCCCCAGCATTTT.

The rearrangement joins TRBV11-2 to TRBJ2-7; 10 nucleotides align to TRBD2. Per the germline V gene, CDR1 is SGHAT and CDR2 is FQNNGV. V lost 5 bases to trimming and J lost 4 bases; unmatched junction nucleotides: 5. The CDR3 sequence is 14 residues long. CDR3 in amino acids: CASSAGTSVYEQYF. The CDR3, as DNA: TGTGCCAGCAGCGCCGGGACTAGCGTGTACGAGCAGTACTTC.

The CDR3 region has the DNA TGTGCCAGCAGCGATTACTTCTCTGGGGCCAACGTCCTGACTTTC. Its protein product is CASSDYFSGANVLTF. The V and J genes are TRBV4-2 and TRBJ2-6; D remains ambiguous. The CDR3 is 15 amino acids. Germline assignment: CDR1 LGHNA and CDR2 YNFKEQ. Trimming left V 5 bases short and J 0 bases short, with 8 bases between.

The chain has TRBV1 and TRBJ2-7. TRBV1 is a known pseudogene. CDR3 length: 11 residues. The CDR3 DNA reads as TGCACCAGCAGCCAAGAGACCGAGCAGTACTTC. This sequence encodes CTSSQETEQYF.